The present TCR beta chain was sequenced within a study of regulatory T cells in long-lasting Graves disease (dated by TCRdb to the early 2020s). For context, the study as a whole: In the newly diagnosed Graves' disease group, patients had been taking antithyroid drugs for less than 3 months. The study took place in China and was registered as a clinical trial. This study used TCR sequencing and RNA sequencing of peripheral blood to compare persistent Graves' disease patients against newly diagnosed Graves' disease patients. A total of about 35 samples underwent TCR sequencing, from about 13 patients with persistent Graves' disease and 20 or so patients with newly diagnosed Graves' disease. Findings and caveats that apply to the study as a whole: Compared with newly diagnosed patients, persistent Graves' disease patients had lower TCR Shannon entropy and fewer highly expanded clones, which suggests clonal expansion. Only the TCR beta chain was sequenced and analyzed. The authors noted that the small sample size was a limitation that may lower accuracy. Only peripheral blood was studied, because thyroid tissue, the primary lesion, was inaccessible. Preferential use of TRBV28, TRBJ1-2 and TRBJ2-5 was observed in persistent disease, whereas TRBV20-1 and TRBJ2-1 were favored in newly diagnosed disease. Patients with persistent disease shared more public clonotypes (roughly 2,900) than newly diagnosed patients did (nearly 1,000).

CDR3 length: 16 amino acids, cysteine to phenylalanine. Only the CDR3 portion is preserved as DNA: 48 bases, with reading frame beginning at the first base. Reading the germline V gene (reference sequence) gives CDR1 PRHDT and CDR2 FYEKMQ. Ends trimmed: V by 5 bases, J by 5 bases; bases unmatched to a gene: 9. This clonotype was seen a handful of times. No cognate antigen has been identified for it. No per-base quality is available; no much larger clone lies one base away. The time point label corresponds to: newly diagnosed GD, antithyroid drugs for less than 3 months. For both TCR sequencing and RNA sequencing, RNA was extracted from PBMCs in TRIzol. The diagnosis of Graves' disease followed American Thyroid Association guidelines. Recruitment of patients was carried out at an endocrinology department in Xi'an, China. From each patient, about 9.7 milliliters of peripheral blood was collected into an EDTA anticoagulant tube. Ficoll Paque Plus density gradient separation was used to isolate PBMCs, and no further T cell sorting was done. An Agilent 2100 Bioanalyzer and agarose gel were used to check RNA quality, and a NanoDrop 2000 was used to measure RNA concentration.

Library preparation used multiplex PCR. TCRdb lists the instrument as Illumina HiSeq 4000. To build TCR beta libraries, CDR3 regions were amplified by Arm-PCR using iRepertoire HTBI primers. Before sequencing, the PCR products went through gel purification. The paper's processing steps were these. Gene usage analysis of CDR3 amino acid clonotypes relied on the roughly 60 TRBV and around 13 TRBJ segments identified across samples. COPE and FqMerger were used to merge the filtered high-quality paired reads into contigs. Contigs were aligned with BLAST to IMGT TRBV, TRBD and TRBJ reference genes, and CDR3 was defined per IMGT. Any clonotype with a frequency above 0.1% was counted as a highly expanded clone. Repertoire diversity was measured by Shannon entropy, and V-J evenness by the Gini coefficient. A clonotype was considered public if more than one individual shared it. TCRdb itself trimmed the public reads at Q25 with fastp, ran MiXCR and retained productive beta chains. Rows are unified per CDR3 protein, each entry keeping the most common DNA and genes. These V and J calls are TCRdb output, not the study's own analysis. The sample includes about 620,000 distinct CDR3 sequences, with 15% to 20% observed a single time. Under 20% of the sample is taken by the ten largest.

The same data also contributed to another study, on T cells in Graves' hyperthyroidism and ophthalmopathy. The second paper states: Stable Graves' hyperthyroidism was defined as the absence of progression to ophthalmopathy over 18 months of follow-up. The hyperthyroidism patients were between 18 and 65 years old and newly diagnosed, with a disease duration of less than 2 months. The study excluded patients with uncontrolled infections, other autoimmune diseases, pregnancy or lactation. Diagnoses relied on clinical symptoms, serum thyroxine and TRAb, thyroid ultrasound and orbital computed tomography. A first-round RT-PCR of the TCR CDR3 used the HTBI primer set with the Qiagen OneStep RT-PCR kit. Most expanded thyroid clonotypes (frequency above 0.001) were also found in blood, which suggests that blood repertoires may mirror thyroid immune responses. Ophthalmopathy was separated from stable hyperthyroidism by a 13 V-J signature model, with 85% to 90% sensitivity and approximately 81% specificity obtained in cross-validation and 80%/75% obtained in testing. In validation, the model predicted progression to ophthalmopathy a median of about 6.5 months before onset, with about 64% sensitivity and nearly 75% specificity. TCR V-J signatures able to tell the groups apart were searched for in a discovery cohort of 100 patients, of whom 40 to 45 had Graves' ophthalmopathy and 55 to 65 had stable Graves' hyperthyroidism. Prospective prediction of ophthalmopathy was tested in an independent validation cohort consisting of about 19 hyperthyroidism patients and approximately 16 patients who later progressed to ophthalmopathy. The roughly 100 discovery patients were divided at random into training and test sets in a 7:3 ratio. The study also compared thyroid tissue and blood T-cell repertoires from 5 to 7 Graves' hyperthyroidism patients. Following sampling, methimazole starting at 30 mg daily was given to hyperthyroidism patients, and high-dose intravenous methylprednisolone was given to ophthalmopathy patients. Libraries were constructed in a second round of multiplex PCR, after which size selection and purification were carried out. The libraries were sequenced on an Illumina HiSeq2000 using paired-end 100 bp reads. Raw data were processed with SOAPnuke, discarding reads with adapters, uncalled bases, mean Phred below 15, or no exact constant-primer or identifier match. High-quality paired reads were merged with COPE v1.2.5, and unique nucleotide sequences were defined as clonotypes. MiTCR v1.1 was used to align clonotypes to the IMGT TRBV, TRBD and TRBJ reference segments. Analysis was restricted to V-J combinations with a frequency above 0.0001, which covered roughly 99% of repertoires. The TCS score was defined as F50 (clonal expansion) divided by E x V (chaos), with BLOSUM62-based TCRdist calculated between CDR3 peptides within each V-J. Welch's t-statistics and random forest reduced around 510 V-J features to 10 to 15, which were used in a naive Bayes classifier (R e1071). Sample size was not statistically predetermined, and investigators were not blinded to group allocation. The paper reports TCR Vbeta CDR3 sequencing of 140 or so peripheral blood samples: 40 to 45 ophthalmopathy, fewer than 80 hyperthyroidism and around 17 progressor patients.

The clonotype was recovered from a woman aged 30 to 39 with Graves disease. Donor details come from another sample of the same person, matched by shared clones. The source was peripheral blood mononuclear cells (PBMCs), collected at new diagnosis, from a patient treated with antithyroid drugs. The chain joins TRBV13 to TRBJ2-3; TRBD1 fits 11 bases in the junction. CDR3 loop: CASSTQPGTGGDTQYF. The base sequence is TGTGCCAGCAGCACCCAACCCGGGACAGGGGGAGATACGCAGTATTTT.